In its sample, the clone carrying this T cell receptor beta chain was seen a few times. The antigen is undetermined. The PCR had 60 Vbeta and 13 Jbeta primers. Repertoires were generated with immunoSEQ multiplex PCR, while TCRdb's copy carries only in-frame clones and drops some. The data contain 110,000 or so clones, roughly two thirds of them singletons. This sample was included in a study of cytomegalovirus exposure and HLA in healthy donors. The CDR3 is made up of 15 amino acids. Germline CDR1 LGHNA, CDR2 YNFKEQ. Study findings and constraints: Both high specificity and high sensitivity reportedly marked the classifier's diagnosis of cytomegalovirus status.

Sequences were obtained from PBMCs. The source is a young man in good health and CMV-seronegative. The chain links TRBV4-2 to TRBJ2-5, with 10 positions matching TRBD2. The J call may be mistaken, given a closer DNA end match to TRBJ2-7. The CDR3 DNA follows: TGTGCCAGCAGCCAAGATCTAGCGGGAGTATACGAGCAGTACTTC. It encodes CASSQDLAGVYEQYF.